A single sample is the source of the 6 T cell receptor beta chains below, sequenced in a study of blood T cell repertoires in COVID-19. The method was immunoSEQ multiplex PCR; TCRdb's version includes in-frame clones alone and lacks a portion of them. The table includes some 61,000 clones, about 88% detected once. The sample consisted of peripheral blood. The receptors were gathered from a man in his 60s with acute or convalescent COVID-19.

This clone showed up just once. The rearrangement uses TRBV7-2 and TRBJ2-1, with 12 bases lining up with TRBD2. Germline loops: CDR1 SGHTA, CDR2 FQGNSA. The CDR3 loop spans 15 amino acids. The V and J ends lost 5 bases and 8 bases, in that order; junction bases with no gene match: 7. CDR3 region: CASSASSGGAYEQFF. CDR3 sequence (DNA): TGTGCCAGCAGCGCGTCTAGCGGGGGGGCCTATGAGCAGTTCTTC. Combining the CDR3 with reference TRBV7-2 and TRBJ2-1 gives the whole variable domain GAGVSQSPSNKVTEKGKDVELRCDPISGHTALYWYRQSLGQGLEFLIYFQGNSAPDKSGLPSDRFSAERTGGSVSTLTIQRTQQEDSAVYLCASSASSGGAYEQFFGPGTRLTVL.

The chain joins TRBV12-5 to TRBJ1-5; maybe TRBD1 (5 bases). Germline CDR1 LGHNT, CDR2 FRNRAP. Trimming shortened V by 6 bases and J by 3 bases, and 9 bases separated the two germline ends. The CDR3 spans 13 residues. CDR3 DNA: TGTGCTAGTGGGTGGGGGGACAATCAGCCCCAGCATTTT. Translating it yields CASGWGDNQPQHF.

The V and J genes are TRBV20-1 and TRBJ2-7, with 12 bases lining up with TRBD1. From germline, CDR1 is DFQATT and CDR2 SNEGSKA (reference sequence). After removal of 3 bases from V and 4 bases from J, the junction contained 7 bases not matched to a gene. The CDR3 extends over 15 amino acids. The CDR3 sequence: CSASKGGQGAYEQYF. CDR3 bases: TGCAGTGCTAGTAAAGGGGGACAGGGGGCTTACGAGCAGTACTTC.

The V gene is TRBV5-4, the J gene TRBJ2-5, with 7 positions matching TRBD2. The junction had 6 bases not matched to a gene; V was cut back by 6 bases and J by 1 base. This CDR3 comprises 14 residues. CDR1 is SGHNT and CDR2 is YYREEE in the germline V gene (reference sequence). DNA for the CDR3: TGTGCCAGCACCCCGGGAGGCTTCCAAGAGACCCAGTACTTC. Protein sequence: CASTPGGFQETQYF.

The rearrangement joins TRBV10-3 to TRBJ1-5; D perhaps matches TRBD1 (5 bases). The CDR3 length is 14 residues. V lost 2 bases and J lost 7, with 12 bases in between. Germline loops: CDR1 ENHRY, CDR2 SYGVKD. CDR3 sequence reads: CAISEGGKGQPQHF. The CDR3 nucleotides read TGTGCCATCAGTGAGGGAGGGAAGGGGCAGCCCCAGCATTTT.

The V gene is TRBV18, the J gene TRBJ2-7; a possible D gene is TRBD1 (5 bases). The CDR3 has 16 residues. CDR1 and CDR2 (germline): KGHSH, LQKENI. With 0 bases removed from V and 3 bases from J, the gap between germline ends came to 15 bases. The CDR3 sequence: CASSPPGPQGNYEQYF. CDR3 nucleotides: TGTGCCAGCTCACCACCGGGTCCTCAGGGAAACTACGAGCAGTACTTC.